This TCR beta chain was captured by sequencing in a study of neurological immune-mediated disorders. Findings and limits, study-wide: No CDR3 amino acid sequences recurred among expanded clones across subjects, suggesting private repertoires in all groups.

By sample share, this clonotype is medium-sized (0.01 to 0.1%). The antigen remains undetermined. This CDR3 region has 11 residues. Germline V CDR1 and CDR2: WSHSY, SAAADI. Trimming took 8 bases from V and 0 from J, leaving 5 bases between them. The cDNA was produced through 5'RACE with 10-nucleotide random UMIs. One entry per CDR3 protein results from TCRdb running MiXCR on the 5' RACE reads. Of over 50,000 distinct CDR3 sequences listed, about 3.7% are singletons. The chain couples TRBV10-2 to TRBJ2-7, with D unresolved. This sequence was found in a man aged 35-49 years with multiple sclerosis. Sequences were obtained from PBMCs. Written as DNA, the CDR3 is TGCGCCAGCGGGCCCTCCTACGAGCAGTACTTC. This encodes CASGPSYEQYF.